What follows describes a single T cell receptor (beta chain). Other DNA sequences of this sample code for an identical CDR3. TCRdb's table, derived via immunoSEQ multiplex PCR, lists solely in-frame clones and lacks some. This table has roughly 2 million clones, 95% appearing once. Memory CD4+ cells were the fraction left after CD45RA+ naive selection. The CDR3 runs 13 residues. Germline lookup yields CDR1 SGHAT and CDR2 FQNNGV. V lost 1 base and J lost 5, with 8 bases in between. The data belong to a study of shared clonotypes between healthy human individuals. The chain employs TRBV11-2 and TRBJ2-5, with D possibly TRBD2 on 5 matching bases. Sequencing was done on a sample of naive CD4+ T cells sorted from blood. Documented subset: CD45RA+ positively selected. This sequence originates from a man aged 18 to 35 in good health. The CDR3 protein is CASSLGERETQYF. The CDR3, as DNA: TGTGCCAGCAGCTTAGGAGAGCGGGAGACCCAGTACTTC.